Below are 5 T cell receptor beta chains sequenced from a single sample in a study of blood T cells in healthy people across ages. The use of a sample-barcoded 5' primer and a J-beta primer mix characterized a second PCR of about 6 to 11 cycles. Each CDR3 protein gets one entry after TCRdb re-called the 5' RACE reads with MiXCR. Among about 640,000 distinct CDR3 sequences listed, roughly 53% were seen once. Material for sequencing was blood. These receptor sequences come from a man between 60 and 70 years old in good health.

In the case of this clonotype: The germline gene is not matched at one end of the junction; a read error may be the cause. J is TRBJ2-1 and V is TRBV7-9; no clear D gene. Germline CDR1 SEHNR, CDR2 FQNEAQ (reference sequence). The CDR3 spans 12 residues. The chain's CDR3 is CVSSLSVNEQFF. The CDR3 DNA reads TGTGTCAGCAGCTTAAGCGTAAATGAGCAGTTCTTC.

To note about this clonotype: Its ends do not fully match the called genes, so a read error is possible. The rearrangement joins TRBV12-3 or TRBV12-4 to TRBJ2-7, with D uncertain. The CDR3 extends over 12 amino acids. The CDR3 loop is CAGSFSSYEQYF. CDR3 DNA sequence: TGTGCCGGCAGTTTCAGCTCCTACGAGCAGTACTTC.

This rearrangement joins TRBV29-1 to TRBJ2-4; possible D gene TRBD1, 6 bases. The J call may not be correct, given that the DNA end is closer to TRBJ2-5. The germline V gene encodes CDR1 SQVTM and CDR2 ANQGSEA. CDR3 length: 17 residues. The CDR3 reads CSVEIPLGAGEQETQYF. The CDR3 DNA reads TGCAGCGTTGAAATTCCCCTAGGGGCAGGGGAACAAGAGACCCAGTACTTC.

Points on this clonotype: This may arise from a read error, as a much more abundant clone is one base away. The genes are TRBV2 and TRBJ2-7, with 7 bases that match TRBD1. The CDR3 runs to 16 residues. The ends lost 3 bases at V and 5 bases at J; junction bases unmatched: 13. CDR1 is SNHLY, CDR2 FYNNEI, per germline. In nucleotides, the CDR3 is TGTGCCAGCAGTGATGCCGGGACAGTAGGACCCGACGAGCAGTACTTC. This codes for CASSDAGTVGPDEQYF.

The chain combines TRBV29-1 with TRBJ2-1; 7 bases line up with TRBD1. Trimming took 7 bases from V and 8 from J; bases not matched to a gene: 11. The CDR3 covers 13 residues. Germline V lookup: CDR1 SQVTM, CDR2 ANQGSEA. CDR3 nucleotide sequence: TGCAGCGCGGACAGGATCCTTGGGGATGAGCAGTTCTTC. Encoded protein: CSADRILGDEQFF.